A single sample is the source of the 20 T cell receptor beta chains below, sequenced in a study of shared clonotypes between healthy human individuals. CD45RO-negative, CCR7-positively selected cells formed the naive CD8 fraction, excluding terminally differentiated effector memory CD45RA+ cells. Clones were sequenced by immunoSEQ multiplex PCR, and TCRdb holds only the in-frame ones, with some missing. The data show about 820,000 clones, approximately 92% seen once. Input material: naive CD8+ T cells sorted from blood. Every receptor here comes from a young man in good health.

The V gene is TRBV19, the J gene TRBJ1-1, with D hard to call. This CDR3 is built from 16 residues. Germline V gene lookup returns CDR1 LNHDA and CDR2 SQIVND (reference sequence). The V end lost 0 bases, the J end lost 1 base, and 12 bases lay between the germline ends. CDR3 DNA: TGTGCCAGTAGTATAGATTCGGAAAGGAAGAACACTGAAGCTTTCTTT. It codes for CASSIDSERKNTEAFF.

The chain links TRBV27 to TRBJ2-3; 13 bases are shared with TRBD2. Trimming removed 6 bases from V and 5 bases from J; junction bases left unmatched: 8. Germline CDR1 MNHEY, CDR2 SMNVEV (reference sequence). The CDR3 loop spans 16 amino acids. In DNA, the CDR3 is TGTGCCAGCAGCCACGGACTAGCGGGAGTTCAAGATACGCAGTATTTT. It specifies CASSHGLAGVQDTQYF.

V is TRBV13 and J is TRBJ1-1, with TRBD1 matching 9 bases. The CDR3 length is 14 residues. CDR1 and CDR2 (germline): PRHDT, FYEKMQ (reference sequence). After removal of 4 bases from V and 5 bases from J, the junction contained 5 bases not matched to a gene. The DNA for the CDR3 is TGTGCCAGCAGCTCCCCCGGGACAGGGACTGAAGCTTTCTTT. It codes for CASSSPGTGTEAFF.

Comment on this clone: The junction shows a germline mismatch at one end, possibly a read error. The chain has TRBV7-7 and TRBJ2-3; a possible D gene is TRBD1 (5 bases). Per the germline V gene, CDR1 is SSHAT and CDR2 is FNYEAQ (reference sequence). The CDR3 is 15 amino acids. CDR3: CASSLGVGRTDTQYF. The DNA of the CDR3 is TGTGCTAGCAGCTTAGGAGTGGGGCGCACAGATACGCAGTATTTT.

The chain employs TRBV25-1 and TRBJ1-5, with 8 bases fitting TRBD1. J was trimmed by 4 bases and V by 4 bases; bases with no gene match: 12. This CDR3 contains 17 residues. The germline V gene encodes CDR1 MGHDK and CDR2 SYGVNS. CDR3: CASSGPGTGLFNQPQHF. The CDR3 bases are TGTGCCAGCAGTGGGCCCGGGACAGGACTTTTTAATCAGCCCCAGCATTTT. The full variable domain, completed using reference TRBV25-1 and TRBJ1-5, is EADIYQTPRYLVIGTGKKITLECSQTMGHDKMYWYQQDPGMELHLIHYSYGVNSTEKGDLSSESTVSRIRTEHFPLTLESARPSHTSQYLCASSGPGTGLFNQPQHFGDGTRLSIL.

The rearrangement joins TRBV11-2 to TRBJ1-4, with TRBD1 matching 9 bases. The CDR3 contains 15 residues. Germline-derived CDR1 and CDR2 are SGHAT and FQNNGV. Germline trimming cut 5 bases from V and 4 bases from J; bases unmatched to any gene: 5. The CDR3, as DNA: TGTGCCAGCAGCCGGACAGGGGTCCTTAATGAAAAACTGTTTTTT. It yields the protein CASSRTGVLNEKLFF.

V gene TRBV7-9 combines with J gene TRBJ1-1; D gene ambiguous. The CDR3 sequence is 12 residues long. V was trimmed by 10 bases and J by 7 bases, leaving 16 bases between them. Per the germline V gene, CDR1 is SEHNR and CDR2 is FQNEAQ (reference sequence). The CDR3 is CANQNEVFEAFF. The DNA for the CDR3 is TGTGCCAATCAAAACGAGGTCTTTGAAGCTTTCTTT.

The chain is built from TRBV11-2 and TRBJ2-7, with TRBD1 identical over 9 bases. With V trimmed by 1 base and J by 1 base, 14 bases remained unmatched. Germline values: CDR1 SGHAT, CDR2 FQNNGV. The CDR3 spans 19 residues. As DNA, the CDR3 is TGTGCCAGCAGCTTAGGTATCGGACAGGGGCCGTCTGGGTCCTACGAGCAGTACTTC. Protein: CASSLGIGQGPSGSYEQYF. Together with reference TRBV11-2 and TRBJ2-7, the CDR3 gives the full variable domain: EAGVAQSPRYKIIEKRQSVAFWCNPISGHATLYWYQQILGQGPKLLIQFQNNGVVDDSQLPKDRFSAERLKGVDSTLKIQPAKLEDSAVYLCASSLGIGQGPSGSYEQYFGPGTRLTVT.

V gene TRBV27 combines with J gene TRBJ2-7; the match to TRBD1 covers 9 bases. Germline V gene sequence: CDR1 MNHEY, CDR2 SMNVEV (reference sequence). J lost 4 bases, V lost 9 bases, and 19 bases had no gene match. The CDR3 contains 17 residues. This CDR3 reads CASRLSPSGTGKYEQYF. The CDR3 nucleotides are TGTGCCAGTAGACTTAGTCCGTCCGGGACAGGGAAGTACGAGCAGTACTTC.

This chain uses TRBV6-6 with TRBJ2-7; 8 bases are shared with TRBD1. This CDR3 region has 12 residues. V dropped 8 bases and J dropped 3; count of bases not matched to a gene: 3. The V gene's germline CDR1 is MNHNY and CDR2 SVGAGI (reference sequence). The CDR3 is CASGQGNYEQYF. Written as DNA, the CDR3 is TGTGCCAGCGGACAGGGTAACTACGAGCAGTACTTC.

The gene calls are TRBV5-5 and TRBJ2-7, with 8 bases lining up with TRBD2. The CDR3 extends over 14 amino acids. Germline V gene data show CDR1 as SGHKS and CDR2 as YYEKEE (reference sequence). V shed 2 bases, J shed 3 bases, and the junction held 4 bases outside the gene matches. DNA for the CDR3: TGTGCCAGCAGCTTTTACAGCGGGAGCTACGAGCAGTACTTC. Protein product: CASSFYSGSYEQYF.

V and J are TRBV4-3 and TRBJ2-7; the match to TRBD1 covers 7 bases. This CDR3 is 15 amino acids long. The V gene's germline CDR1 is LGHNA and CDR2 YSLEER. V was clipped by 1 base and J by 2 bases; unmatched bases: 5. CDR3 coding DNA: TGCGCCAGCAGCCAAGGTTCCGGGACAGCCTACGAGCAGTACTTC. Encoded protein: CASSQGSGTAYEQYF.

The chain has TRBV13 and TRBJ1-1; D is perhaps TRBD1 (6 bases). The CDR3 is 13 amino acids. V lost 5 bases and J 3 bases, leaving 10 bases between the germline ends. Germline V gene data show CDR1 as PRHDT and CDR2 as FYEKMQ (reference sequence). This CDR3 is CASSLGADTEAFF. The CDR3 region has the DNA TGTGCCAGCAGCCTGGGGGCCGACACTGAAGCTTTCTTT. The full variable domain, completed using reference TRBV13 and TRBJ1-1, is AAGVIQSPRHLIKEKRETATLKCYPIPRHDTVYWYQQGPGQDPQFLISFYEKMQSDKGSIPDRFSAQQFSDYHSELNMSSLELGDSALYFCASSLGADTEAFFGQGTRLTVV.

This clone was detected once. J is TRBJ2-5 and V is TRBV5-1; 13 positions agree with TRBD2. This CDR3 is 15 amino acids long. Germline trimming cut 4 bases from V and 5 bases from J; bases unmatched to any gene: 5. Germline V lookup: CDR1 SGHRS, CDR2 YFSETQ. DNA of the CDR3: TGCGCCAGCAGCCCAGGGACTAGCGGGATCGAGACCCAGTACTTC. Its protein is CASSPGTSGIETQYF.

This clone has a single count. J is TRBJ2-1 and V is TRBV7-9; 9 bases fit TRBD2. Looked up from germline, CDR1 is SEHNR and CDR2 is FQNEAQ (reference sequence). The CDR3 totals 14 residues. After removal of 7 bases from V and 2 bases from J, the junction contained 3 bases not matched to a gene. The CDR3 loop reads CASKAGGPYNEQFF. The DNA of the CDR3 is TGTGCCAGCAAAGCGGGAGGCCCCTACAATGAGCAGTTCTTC.

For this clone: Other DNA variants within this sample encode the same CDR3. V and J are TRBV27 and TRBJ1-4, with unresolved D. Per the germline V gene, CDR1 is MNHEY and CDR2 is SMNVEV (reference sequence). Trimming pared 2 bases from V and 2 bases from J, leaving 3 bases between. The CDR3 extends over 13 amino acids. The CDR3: CASSLRTNEKLFF. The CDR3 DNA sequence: TGTGCCAGCAGTTTACGCACTAATGAAAAACTGTTTTTT.

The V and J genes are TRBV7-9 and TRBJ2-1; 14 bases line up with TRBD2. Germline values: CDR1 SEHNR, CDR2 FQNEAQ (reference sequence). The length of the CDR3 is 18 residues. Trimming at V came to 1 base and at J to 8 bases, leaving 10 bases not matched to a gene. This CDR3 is CASSLDSGTSGSRDEQFF. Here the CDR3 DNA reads TGTGCCAGCAGCTTAGACTCTGGGACTAGCGGGAGTCGGGATGAGCAGTTCTTC.

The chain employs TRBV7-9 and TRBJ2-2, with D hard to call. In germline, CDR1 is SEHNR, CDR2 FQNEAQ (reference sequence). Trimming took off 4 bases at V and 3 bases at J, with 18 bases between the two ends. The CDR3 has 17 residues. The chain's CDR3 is CASSSLQTVPYTGELFF. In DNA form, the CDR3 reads TGTGCCAGCAGCTCCCTCCAGACGGTGCCATACACCGGGGAGCTGTTTTTT.

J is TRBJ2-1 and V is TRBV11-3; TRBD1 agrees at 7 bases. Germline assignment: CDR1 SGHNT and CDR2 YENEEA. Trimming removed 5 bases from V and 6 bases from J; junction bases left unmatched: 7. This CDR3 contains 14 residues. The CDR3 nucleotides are TGTGCCAGCAGCCACCGGGACAGATCCAATGAGCAGTTCTTC. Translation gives CASSHRDRSNEQFF.

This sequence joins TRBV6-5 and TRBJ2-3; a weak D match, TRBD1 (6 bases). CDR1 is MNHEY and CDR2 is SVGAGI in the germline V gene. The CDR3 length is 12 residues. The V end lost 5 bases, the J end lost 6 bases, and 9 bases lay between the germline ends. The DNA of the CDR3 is TGTGCCAGCAGTGCAGGACAGGATACGCAGTATTTT. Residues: CASSAGQDTQYF.